The 8 T cell receptor beta chains presented below share a single source sample, sequenced in a study of hypomethylating agent response in myelodysplastic syndrome. Libraries were prepared by immunoSEQ multiplex PCR; TCRdb keeps only in-frame clonotypes and omits some of them. Here the sample spans around 2,000 clones, about 86% being singletons. The specimen was bone marrow, collected before or after starting hypomethylating agent treatment for myelodysplastic syndrome (not recorded which). These TCRs come from a human donor with myelodysplastic syndrome.

This rearrangement joins TRBV29-1 to TRBJ2-7; D might be TRBD1 or TRBD2, each matching 6 bases. CDR1 is SQVTM and CDR2 is ANQGSEA in the germline V gene. The CDR3 sequence is 12 residues long. Trimming cost V 7 bases and J 6 bases, with 16 bases left between them. DNA of the CDR3: TGCAGCGCCGAGATAGGGGGGCTCGAGCAGTACTTC. As protein: CSAEIGGLEQYF.

This rearrangement joins TRBV6-5 to TRBJ2-4; D possibly matches TRBD1 or TRBD2 (6 bases each). Germline CDR1 reads MNHEY; CDR2 reads SVGAGI. The CDR3 is 15 amino acids. V lost 5 bases, J lost 12 bases, and 23 bases lay in between. This chain's CDR3 is CASSRNREEGVYQYF. The CDR3 nucleotides are TGTGCCAGCAGTCGAAACAGGGAGGAAGGGGTGTATCAGTACTTC.

The genes are TRBV7-8 and TRBJ2-3; no firm D call. The CDR3 loop spans 13 amino acids. CDR1 and CDR2 (germline): SGHVS, FQNEAQ. V lost 0 bases, J lost 5 bases, and 6 bases lay in between. The CDR3 spells CASSLAQRDTQYF. CDR3 nucleotide sequence: TGTGCCAGCAGCTTAGCGCAGAGAGATACGCAGTATTTT. Variable domain in full (rest from reference TRBV7-8 and TRBJ2-3): GAGVSQSPRYKVAKRGQDVALRCDPISGHVSLFWYQQALGQGPEFLTYFQNEAQLDKSGLPSDRFFAERPEGSVSTLKIQRTQQEDSAVYLCASSLAQRDTQYFGPGTRLTVL.

The chain combines TRBV5-1 with TRBJ2-7; perhaps TRBD2 as D (6 bases). The V end lost 5 bases, the J end lost 2 bases, and 17 bases lay between the germline ends. The V gene's germline CDR1 is SGHRS and CDR2 YFSETQ. This CDR3 is built from 15 residues. This CDR3 is CASRQIAEATYEQYF. DNA of the CDR3: TGCGCCAGCAGGCAGATAGCGGAGGCGACCTACGAGCAGTACTTC.

Worth noting for this clone: Germline is not matched at one junction end, which may reflect a read error. The sample holds other DNA sequences that translate to the same CDR3. The chain joins TRBV7-9 to TRBJ2-7, with 7 bases matching TRBD1. This CDR3 comprises 14 residues. Germline CDR1 and CDR2: SEHNR and FQNEAQ (reference sequence). The CDR3 coding sequence is TGCGCCAGCACCCCGGGACAGCCTTTCTACGAGCAGTACTTC. Translation: CASTPGQPFYEQYF.

The chain has TRBV27 and TRBJ1-1, with D unresolved. The ends were cut back, 6 bases at V and 5 bases at J, with 16 bases in the middle. Germline V gene data show CDR1 as MNHEY and CDR2 as SMNVEV (reference sequence). This CDR3 region has 14 residues. The CDR3 coding sequence is TGTGCCAGCAGACCAGTAGCGGGGAGAACTGAAGCTTTCTTT. Residues: CASRPVAGRTEAFF.

The rearrangement links TRBV28 to TRBJ1-2, with D possibly TRBD1 on 5 matching bases. Looked up from germline, CDR1 is MDHEN and CDR2 is SYDVKM. The CDR3 loop spans 11 amino acids. The CDR3 here is CATRGVPSYTF. The CDR3 coding sequence is TGTGCTACCCGGGGGGTTCCGAGCTACACCTTC.

This sequence joins TRBV7-2 and TRBJ1-1; a possible D gene is TRBD1 (6 bases). The CDR3 is 14 residues long. Trimming took off 1 base at V and 10 bases at J, with 16 bases between the two ends. Germline assignment: CDR1 SGHTA and CDR2 FQGNSA. CDR3 bases: TGTGCCAGCAGCTTAGGTTCCGGGGGCCGGCGAGCTTTCTTT. This gives the protein CASSLGSGGRRAFF.